The entry below describes one TCR beta chain. Its antigen remains unknown. This sample is drawn from a study of Ad26.COV2.S vaccination and SARS-CoV-2 variants. Study in general: Once, or twice with 56 days between doses, Ad26.COV2.S was given intramuscularly.

V lost 1 base, J lost 4 bases, and 10 bases lay in between. Per the germline V gene, CDR1 is MGHDK and CDR2 is SYGVNS. This CDR3 is 14 amino acids long. Libraries were prepared by immunoSEQ multiplex PCR; TCRdb keeps only in-frame clonotypes and omits some of them. The sample shows 430,000 or so clones, about 91% of them seen only once. Regarding the study as a whole: The study found similar non-spike TCR breadth in vaccine and placebo recipients.

The treatment: some 20 received Ad26.COV2.S at low or high dose, single or two shots; several received placebo; per-sample allocation not given. Day 63 following the first vaccine or placebo injection was when the samples were taken. Boston supplied an adult donor aged 18-55 years. Sequencing used peripheral blood, obtained in a trial of Ad26.COV2.S vaccine versus placebo. The receptor's source is a person between 18 and 60 years old who received the Ad26.COV2.S COVID-19 vaccine or a placebo. This chain uses TRBV25-1 with TRBJ1-1; possibly TRBD1 for D (5 bases). CDR3 in DNA: TGTGCCAGCAGTGAATCTGGGGGGAGCACTGAAGCTTTCTTT. The encoded protein is CASSESGGSTEAFF.